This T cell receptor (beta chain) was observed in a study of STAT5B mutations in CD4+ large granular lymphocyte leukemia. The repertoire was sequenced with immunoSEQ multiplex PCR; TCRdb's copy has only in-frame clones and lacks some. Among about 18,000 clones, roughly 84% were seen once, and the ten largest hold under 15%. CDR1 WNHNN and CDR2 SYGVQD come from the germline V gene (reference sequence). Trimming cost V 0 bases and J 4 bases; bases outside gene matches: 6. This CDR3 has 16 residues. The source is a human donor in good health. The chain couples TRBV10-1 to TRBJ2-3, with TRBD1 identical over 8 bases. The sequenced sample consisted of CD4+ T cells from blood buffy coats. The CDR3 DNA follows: TGCGCCAGCAGTGAGTCGACAGGCAGGGGGCCAGATACGCAGTATTTT. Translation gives CASSESTGRGPDTQYF.